This TCR beta chain was captured in a study of blood T cells in healthy people across ages. V dropped 3 bases and J dropped 1 base, with 10 bases sitting between them. This CDR3 is built from 14 residues. Per germline, CDR1 SGHRS and CDR2 YFSETQ. This clonotype was seen a few times. Together with a sample-barcoded 5' primer, a J-beta primer mix was included in a second PCR lasting about 6 to 11 cycles. TCRdb itself ran the 5' RACE reads through MiXCR, one entry per CDR3 protein. The sample holds over 600,000 distinct CDR3 sequences, under 25% seen once. The genes are TRBV5-1 and TRBJ1-1, with D possibly matching TRBD1 (6 bases). This TCR came from a man between 65 and 79 years old in good health. Sequenced: blood. The CDR3 region has the DNA TGCGCCAGCAGCTCTGGACAGCCGAACACTGAAGCTTTCTTT. Protein: CASSSGQPNTEAFF.